This entry lists 25 T cell receptor beta chains sequenced from one sample in a study of siplizumab effects on memory and regulatory T cells. Assay: immunoSEQ multiplex PCR; the TCRdb copy retains only in-frame clones and omits some. The repertoire holds about 85,000 clones, with over 90% as singletons. The sequenced material came from CD8+ T cells sorted from blood. The receptors originated from a human donor in good health.

Here the CDR3 DNA reads TGTGCCAGCATTGACCCGGGACAAGGGTGGGGTGAGCAGTTCTTC. It translates to CASIDPGQGWGEQFF. The V gene is TRBV6-5, the J gene TRBJ2-1, with D maybe TRBD1 (6 bases). The germline gives CDR1 MNHEY, CDR2 SVGAGI. V lost 7 bases and J 9 bases, leaving 22 bases between the germline ends. CDR3 length equals 15 residues.

The rearrangement joins TRBV9 to TRBJ2-1; 12 positions match TRBD2. This CDR3 has 16 amino acids. CDR1 is SGDLS and CDR2 is YYNGEE in the germline V gene. Germline trimming cut 3 bases from V and 4 bases from J; bases unmatched to any gene: 5. DNA of the CDR3: TGTGCCAGCAGCGCCCCTAGCGGGAGGGAGTACAATGAGCAGTTCTTC. Protein: CASSAPSGREYNEQFF.

The chain joins TRBV27 to TRBJ2-7, with a weak D call TRBD2 (6 bases). Germline V gene data show CDR1 as MNHEY and CDR2 as SMNVEV (reference sequence). Trimming left V 2 bases short and J 4 bases short, with 15 bases between. CDR3 length: 15 residues. Written as DNA, the CDR3 is TGTGCCAGCAGTTTACGATCCGGGAGCTCTTACGAGCAGTACTTC. Its protein product is CASSLRSGSSYEQYF.

The chain has TRBV5-4 and TRBJ2-1, with 9 nucleotides matching TRBD2. From germline, CDR1 is SGHNT and CDR2 YYREEE (reference sequence). The CDR3 is 18 residues long. Trimming removed 0 bases from V and 6 bases from J; junction bases left unmatched: 13. CDR3 coding DNA: TGTGCCAGCAGCTTGGTGGGGGGGTTTAGCGGGAGTAGCAATGAGCAGTTCTTC. Translated: CASSLVGGFSGSSNEQFF.

The chain links TRBV27 to TRBJ2-1; no definite D call. Trimming shortened V by 2 bases and J by 6 bases, and 11 bases separated the two germline ends. The CDR3 is 14 amino acids. Germline CDR1 MNHEY, CDR2 SMNVEV (reference sequence). The CDR3 spells CASSLKPSGNEQFF. CDR3 bases: TGTGCCAGCAGTTTAAAGCCATCGGGCAATGAGCAGTTCTTC.

This chain joins TRBV2 and TRBJ2-3; D gene unclear. CDR1 SNHLY and CDR2 FYNNEI come from the germline V gene. This CDR3 comprises 16 residues. V was clipped by 3 bases and J by 3 bases, with 16 bases between them. DNA of the CDR3: TGTGCCAGCAGTGACGGGCCCACTCGTAAAACAGATACGCAGTATTTT. As protein: CASSDGPTRKTDTQYF.

The chain has TRBV6-5 and TRBJ1-5, with a weak D call TRBD1 (5 bases). V lost 5 bases, J lost 4 bases, and 12 bases lay in between. Germline loops: CDR1 MNHEY, CDR2 SVGAGI. The CDR3 spans 14 residues. The CDR3 sequence is CASSLGGGNQPQHF. The CDR3 DNA is TGTGCCAGCAGTCTTGGGGGAGGAAATCAGCCCCAGCATTTT.

The chain links TRBV27 to TRBJ2-7, with D possibly matching TRBD2 (6 bases). Germline CDR1 MNHEY, CDR2 SMNVEV (reference sequence). CDR3 length: 13 residues. Between the trimmed V and J ends, which lost 5 bases and 2 bases, there was a span of 10 bases. CDR3 nucleotide sequence: TGTGCCAGCAGTGGGACTCGGGCCTACGAGCAGTACTTC. This codes for CASSGTRAYEQYF.

The chain uses TRBV18 and TRBJ2-3, with D possibly TRBD2 on 5 matching bases. Trimming removed 2 bases from V and 4 bases from J, with 10 bases in between. Germline V gene sequence: CDR1 KGHSH, CDR2 LQKENI. The CDR3 runs to 14 residues. CDR3 bases: TGTGCCAGCTCACCAGTGGGAGCCTCAGATACGCAGTATTTT. Encoded protein: CASSPVGASDTQYF.

The chain is built from TRBV4-1 and TRBJ2-7; TRBD1 is a possible D gene (5 bases). CDR1 and CDR2 from the germline V gene are MGHRA and YSYEKL. The CDR3 runs 15 residues. Trimming shortened V by 3 bases and J by 2 bases, and 14 bases separated the two germline ends. CDR3 region: CASSQTPDSPYEQYF. CDR3 nucleotide sequence: TGCGCCAGCAGCCAGACCCCCGACAGCCCCTACGAGCAGTACTTC.

The chain recombines TRBV10-2 with TRBJ1-2; D is ambiguous. Germline V gene sequence: CDR1 WSHSY, CDR2 SAAADI. V lost 3 bases and J lost 0, with 11 bases in between. The CDR3 contains 15 residues. CDR3 in DNA: TGCGCCAGCAGTGAAGTGGCGACCCCTAACTATGGCTACACCTTC. As protein: CASSEVATPNYGYTF.

The chain links TRBV7-8 to TRBJ1-1, with TRBD1 matching over 8 bases. The CDR3 is 13 amino acids. The germline CDR1 and CDR2 sequences are SGHVS and FQNEAQ. J gave up 6 bases and V 5 bases, and 5 bases lay outside the gene matches. The CDR3 coding sequence is TGTGCCAGCAGCATACCAGGGGGCCCTGAAGCTTTCTTT. Amino acid sequence: CASSIPGGPEAFF.

This chain uses TRBV5-8 with TRBJ2-7; tentative D call: TRBD1 (5 bases). Germline assignment: CDR1 SGHTS and CDR2 YDEGEE. The CDR3 is made up of 14 amino acids. With 3 bases removed from V and 3 bases from J, the gap between germline ends came to 13 bases. The CDR3 loop reads CASSSRVVIYEQYF. In nucleotides, the CDR3 is TGTGCCAGCAGCTCCAGGGTAGTAATCTACGAGCAGTACTTC.

This clone was seen once. The chain joins TRBV9 to TRBJ1-3; D gene ambiguous. V lost 5 bases, J lost 2 bases, and 5 bases lay in between. The CDR3 has 12 residues. Germline V CDR1 and CDR2: SGDLS, YYNGEE. The CDR3 bases are TGTGCCAGCAGTACGGCTGGAAACACCATATATTTT. This translates into CASSTAGNTIYF.

The chain is built from TRBV2 and TRBJ2-7; 10 positions agree with TRBD2. The junction had 3 bases not matched to a gene; V was cut back by 4 bases and J by 6 bases. Germline V gene sequence: CDR1 SNHLY, CDR2 FYNNEI. The CDR3 loop spans 13 amino acids. The CDR3 DNA reads as TGTGCCAGCAGTGCTACTAGCGGGATCGAGCAGTACTTC. Its translation is CASSATSGIEQYF.

This sequence joins TRBV2 and TRBJ1-5; TRBD1 matches at 10 bases. Germline V gene sequence: CDR1 SNHLY, CDR2 FYNNEI. This CDR3 region has 16 residues. V was clipped by 3 bases and J by 6 bases; unmatched bases: 8. Written as DNA, the CDR3 is TGTGCCAGCAGTGATCCGACAGGGGGCGAGGGTCAGCCCCAGCATTTT. The encoded protein is CASSDPTGGEGQPQHF.

The chain combines TRBV11-3 with TRBJ1-5; possible D gene TRBD1, 5 bases. CDR1 and CDR2 from the germline V gene are SGHNT and YENEEA. The ends were cut back, 3 bases at V and 0 bases at J, with 9 bases in the middle. The CDR3 sequence is 15 residues long. This CDR3 is CASSLDGHSNQPQHF. For the CDR3, the DNA is TGTGCCAGCAGCTTGGACGGACATAGCAATCAGCCCCAGCATTTT.

The chain combines TRBV15 with TRBJ2-3, with 10 bases aligning to TRBD2. Germline V gene data show CDR1 as LNHNV and CDR2 as YYDKDF (reference sequence). The CDR3 has 16 residues. Germline trimming cut 4 bases from V and 1 base from J; bases unmatched to any gene: 5. For the CDR3, the DNA is TGTGCCACCAGCAATCTAGGGACTAGCGGCACAGATACGCAGTATTTT. Its translation: CATSNLGTSGTDTQYF.

The chain joins TRBV29-1 to TRBJ1-2; D not resolved. This CDR3 has 11 amino acids. V was pared by 3 bases and J by 6 bases, with 8 bases between. The V gene's germline CDR1 is SQVTM and CDR2 ANQGSEA. CDR3 in DNA: TGCAGCGTTGACCCGAAGAATGGCTACACCTTC. Amino acids: CSVDPKNGYTF.

J is TRBJ2-3 and V is TRBV6-6; D remains ambiguous. Trimming removed 6 bases from V and 8 bases from J, with 12 bases in between. From germline, CDR1 is MNHNY and CDR2 SVGAGI (reference sequence). The CDR3 covers 12 residues. The CDR3 is CASSLGLSTQYF. The CDR3 DNA sequence: TGTGCCAGCAGCCTCGGCCTAAGTACGCAGTATTTT.

This chain connects TRBV19 to TRBJ2-7; D is ambiguous. Germline V gene data show CDR1 as LNHDA and CDR2 as SQIVND (reference sequence). V was cut by 5 bases and J by 3 bases, with 11 bases left in between. This CDR3 comprises 13 residues. Written as DNA, the CDR3 is TGTGCCAGTAGTGAAGGTCCAGACTACGAGCAGTACTTC. It is translated as CASSEGPDYEQYF. Based on the CDR3 plus reference TRBV19 and TRBJ2-7, the full variable domain is DGGITQSPKYLFRKEGQNVTLSCEQNLNHDAMYWYRQDPGQGLRLIYYSQIVNDFQKGDIAEGYSVSREKKESFPLTVTSAQKNPTAFYLCASSEGPDYEQYFGPGTRLTVT.

This sequence joins TRBV5-1 and TRBJ2-5, with D uncertain. The CDR3 loop spans 15 amino acids. The germline V gene encodes CDR1 SGHRS and CDR2 YFSETQ. V lost 0 bases and J lost 5, with 14 bases in between. This chain's CDR3 is CASSLAQVEGETQYF. Here the CDR3 DNA reads TGCGCCAGCAGCTTGGCCCAGGTCGAAGGGGAGACCCAGTACTTC.

The chain uses TRBV5-1 and TRBJ1-2; TRBD1 aligns across 9 bases. The CDR3 sequence is 15 residues long. Germline V CDR1 and CDR2: SGHRS, YFSETQ. Germline trimming cut 4 bases from V and 4 bases from J; bases unmatched to any gene: 8. In DNA, the CDR3 is TGCGCCAGCAGCACGGACAGGGGTATAGCCTATGGCTACACCTTC. Protein product: CASSTDRGIAYGYTF.

This clone has more than one count but fewer than ten. The genes are TRBV9 and TRBJ1-1; D is unclear. The CDR3 covers 15 residues. V was clipped by 0 bases and J by 1 base, with 10 bases between them. Germline V gene data show CDR1 as SGDLS and CDR2 as YYNGEE. The CDR3 bases are TGTGCCAGCAGCGTAGTAGGTCCGGGGAACACTGAAGCTTTCTTT. Its protein is CASSVVGPGNTEAFF.

The gene calls are TRBV27 and TRBJ2-1, with TRBD2 as a possible D gene (6 bases). V shed 3 bases and J shed 4 bases, with 13 bases lying between them. The CDR3 spans 15 residues. The germline CDR1 and CDR2 sequences are MNHEY and SMNVEV (reference sequence). The CDR3 region is CASSFSGSGYNEQFF. The CDR3 bases are TGTGCCAGCAGTTTCTCCGGGAGCGGGTACAATGAGCAGTTCTTC.